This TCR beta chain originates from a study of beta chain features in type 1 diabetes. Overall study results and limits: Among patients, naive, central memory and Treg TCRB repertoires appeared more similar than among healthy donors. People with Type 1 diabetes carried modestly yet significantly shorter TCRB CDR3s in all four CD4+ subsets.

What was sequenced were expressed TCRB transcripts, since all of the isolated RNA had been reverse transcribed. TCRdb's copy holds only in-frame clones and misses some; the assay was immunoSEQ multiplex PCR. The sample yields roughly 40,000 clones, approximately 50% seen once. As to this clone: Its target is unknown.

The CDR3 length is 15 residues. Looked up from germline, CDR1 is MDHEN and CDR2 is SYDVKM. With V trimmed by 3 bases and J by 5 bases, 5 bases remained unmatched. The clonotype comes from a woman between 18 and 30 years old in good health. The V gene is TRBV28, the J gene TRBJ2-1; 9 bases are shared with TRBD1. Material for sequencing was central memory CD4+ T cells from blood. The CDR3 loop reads CASSLGQGRNNEQFF. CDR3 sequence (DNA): TGTGCCAGCAGTTTGGGACAGGGTAGGAACAATGAGCAGTTCTTC.